One TCR beta chain is described in this entry. What it binds is unknown. The data are from a study of cytomegalovirus exposure and HLA in healthy donors. Study outcomes and limitations: High specificity and sensitivity for cytomegalovirus status were reported for the classifier. The HLA-A and HLA-B alleles of most subjects were reportedly predicted accurately from TCR beta sequences. Cytomegalovirus-associated status was assigned to 150 or so TCR beta chains. Rarity held for most TCR sequences, but there were some public TCRs that occurred in many donors.

60 Vbeta and 13 Jbeta primers were used in PCR. Some clones are missing from TCRdb's copy, which holds only in-frame ones; the method was immunoSEQ multiplex PCR. Of some 100,000 clones in the sample, around 80% were seen once. V shed 0 bases and J 7 bases; nucleotides not matched to a gene: 4. This CDR3 has 15 amino acids. The germline CDR1 and CDR2 sequences are LGHNA and YSLEER. V usage is TRBV4-3 and J usage is TRBJ1-4, with 8 bases that match TRBD1. The TCR comes from a woman between 18 and 30 years old in good health and CMV-seronegative. The sample comprised PBMCs. CDR3: CASSQDVTGGEKLFF. DNA of the CDR3: TGCGCCAGCAGCCAAGATGTTACAGGGGGTGAAAAACTGTTTTTT.